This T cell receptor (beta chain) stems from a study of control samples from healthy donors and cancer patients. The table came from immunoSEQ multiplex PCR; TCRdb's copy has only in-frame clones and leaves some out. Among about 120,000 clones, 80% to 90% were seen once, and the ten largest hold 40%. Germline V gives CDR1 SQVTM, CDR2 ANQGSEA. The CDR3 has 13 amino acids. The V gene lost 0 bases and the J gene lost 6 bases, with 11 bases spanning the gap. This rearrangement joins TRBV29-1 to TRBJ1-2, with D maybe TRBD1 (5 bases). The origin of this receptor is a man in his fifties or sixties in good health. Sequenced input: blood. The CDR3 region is CSVEDPGLNGYTF. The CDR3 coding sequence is TGCAGCGTTGAAGATCCAGGGTTGAATGGCTACACCTTC.